This T cell receptor beta chain was identified during a study of Graves' ophthalmopathy and Graves' hyperthyroidism. Study-level points and caveats: Both an approximately 71% sensitivity and an approximately 76% specificity characterized the model's predictions of ophthalmopathy progression. Thyroid clonotypes that were expanded above 0.001 frequency mostly also appeared in blood.

RNA transcripts provided the template for amplifying TCR beta CDR3 regions. Second-round multiplex PCR came after a first-round RT-PCR that employed HTBI primers. MiXCR, applied by TCRdb to the multiplex PCR reads, yields one record per CDR3 protein. The sample consists of approximately 460,000 distinct CDR3 sequences, approximately 15% of them appearing once. The sample holds many counts of this clonotype. Its antigen is unknown. V dropped 3 bases and J dropped 6; count of bases not matched to a gene: 8. Per the germline V gene, CDR1 is KGHDR and CDR2 is SFDVKD. The CDR3 spans 15 residues. Moderate-to-severe activity, CAS ≥3, NOSPECS ≥4 and duration under 3 months were recorded for donors with ophthalmopathy. The authors used Ficoll-Paque density gradient centrifugation to separate PBMCs. The input was approximately 10 ml of fresh peripheral blood.

This clonotype was obtained from a woman in her 30s with Graves' ophthalmopathy. This chain links TRBV24-1 with TRBJ2-7; 9 bases agree with TRBD1. What was sequenced was blood. This CDR3 is CATSDPGQGTPEQYF. In DNA form, the CDR3 reads TGTGCCACCAGTGATCCGGGACAGGGAACACCCGAGCAGTACTTC.